Shown below are 21 T cell receptor beta chains from a single sample sequenced in a study of T cell responses to AZD1222 COVID-19 vaccine. Using immunoSEQ multiplex PCR, the repertoire was profiled, and TCRdb retains in-frame clones only, with some absent. The table shows 84,000 or so clones, with approximately 88% occurring only once. The sample consisted of peripheral blood, taken on day 0 of MenACWY control vaccination. These receptors originate from an adult in good health.

The chain uses TRBV19 and TRBJ2-3, with D perhaps TRBD2 (5 bases). CDR3 length: 16 residues. V gave up 1 base and J gave up 2 bases, with 13 bases separating them. CDR1 and CDR2 from the germline V gene are LNHDA and SQIVND (reference sequence). The CDR3, as DNA: TGTGCCAGTAGTATAGCTAGGGCGGGCCCCACAGATACGCAGTATTTT. It specifies CASSIARAGPTDTQYF.

This clone appeared a single time. The rearrangement uses TRBV9 and TRBJ1-6, with D hard to call. The CDR3 extends over 16 amino acids. V lost 3 bases to trimming and J lost 4 bases, with 14 bases between them. CDR1 and CDR2 from the germline V gene are SGDLS and YYNGEE. The CDR3 protein is CASSETSPRYNSPLHF. In DNA, the CDR3 is TGTGCCAGCAGCGAGACGTCCCCGCGTTATAATTCACCCCTCCACTTT. Full variable domain (remainder filled in from reference TRBV9 and TRBJ1-6): DSGVTQTPKHLITATGQRVTLRCSPRSGDLSVYWYQQSLDQGLQFLIQYYNGEERAKGNILERFSAQQFPDLHSELNLSSLELGDSALYFCASSETSPRYNSPLHFGNGTRLTVT.

The chain is built from TRBV5-5 and TRBJ2-2; D gene ambiguous. Deletions cut 2 bases from V and 5 bases from J, with 10 bases between. The germline CDR1 and CDR2 sequences are SGHKS and YYEKEE (reference sequence). The CDR3 covers 14 residues. CDR3: CASSFPKGTGELFF. The CDR3 DNA is TGTGCCAGCAGCTTCCCGAAAGGAACCGGGGAGCTGTTTTTT.

This clone turned up a few times. This chain uses TRBV5-1 with TRBJ2-3; 14 bases match TRBD2. The CDR3 has 18 residues. V lost 6 bases to trimming and J lost 1 base; unmatched junction nucleotides: 10. The germline V gene encodes CDR1 SGHRS and CDR2 YFSETQ. The DNA of the CDR3 is TGCGCCAGCACCAACCCGGGACTAGCGGGGGCTCGCACAGATACGCAGTATTTT. It encodes CASTNPGLAGARTDTQYF.

The CDR3 sequence: CASKREDGYTF. For the CDR3, the DNA is TGTGCCAGCAAAAGGGAGGATGGCTACACCTTC. This chain joins TRBV6-4 and TRBJ1-2, with no clear D. Trimming left V 7 bases short and J 6 bases short, with 9 bases between. Germline CDR1 reads MRHNA; CDR2 reads SNTAGT. There are 11 residues in the CDR3.

This clone was detected once. V gene TRBV6-2 or TRBV6-3 combines with J gene TRBJ1-2; D possibly corresponds to TRBD1 (5 bases). This CDR3 has 16 residues. From germline, CDR1 is MNHEY and CDR2 SVGEGT. The V end lost 2 bases, the J end lost 0 bases, and 13 bases lay between the germline ends. CDR3 residues: CASSYRGTVANYGYTF. CDR3 coding DNA: TGTGCCAGCAGTTACCGAGGGACCGTCGCTAACTATGGCTACACCTTC.

V gene TRBV30 combines with J gene TRBJ2-1, with 7 bases matching TRBD1. J lost 6 bases, V lost 3 bases, and 5 bases had no gene match. The CDR3 spans 13 residues. Germline V gene lookup returns CDR1 GTSNPN and CDR2 SVGIG (reference sequence). The CDR3 coding sequence is TGTGCCTGGAGCTGGGGACAGAGCAATGAGCAGTTCTTC. Residues: CAWSWGQSNEQFF.

Note on this clone: One junction end disagrees with the germline gene, perhaps due to a read error. The V gene is TRBV5-4, the J gene TRBJ2-7; D might be TRBD2 (5 bases). CDR1 is SGHNT, CDR2 YYREEE, per germline (reference sequence). The CDR3 is made up of 12 amino acids. As DNA, the CDR3 is TGTGCCAGCAGCTTGGTAGGGAGCACATGGGTCTTC. Translating it yields CASSLVGSTWVF.

The rearrangement links TRBV6-2 or TRBV6-3 to TRBJ1-5; D possibly corresponds to TRBD1 (6 bases). Germline V gene data show CDR1 as MNHEY and CDR2 as SVGEGT. V was pared by 4 bases and J by 6 bases, with 16 bases between. The CDR3 consists of 15 residues. The CDR3 DNA follows: TGTGCCAGCAGTTTCCGTAGGGGGTTGGGTCAGCCCCAGCATTTT. Its protein is CASSFRRGLGQPQHF.

The rearrangement uses TRBV5-1 and TRBJ2-5; 9 bases match TRBD1. CDR3 length equals 15 residues. The V segment lost 3 bases and the J segment 4 bases; nucleotides outside the gene matches: 7. Germline assignment: CDR1 SGHRS and CDR2 YFSETQ. Here the CDR3 reads CASSSGQGAGETQYF. The DNA for the CDR3 is TGCGCCAGCAGCTCGGGACAGGGTGCGGGAGAGACCCAGTACTTC. Based on the CDR3 plus reference TRBV5-1 and TRBJ2-5, the full variable domain is KAGVTQTPRYLIKTRGQQVTLSCSPISGHRSVSWYQQTPGQGLQFLFEYFSETQRNKGNFPGRFSGRQFSNSRSEMNVSTLELGDSALYLCASSSGQGAGETQYFGPGTRLLVL.

This chain connects TRBV27 to TRBJ1-2; the D gene is possibly TRBD1 (5 bases). The germline V and J ends were trimmed by 5 bases and 2 bases, with 12 bases remaining between them. There are 14 residues in the CDR3. Germline CDR1 reads MNHEY; CDR2 reads SMNVEV (reference sequence). CDR3: CASSPAWGNYGYTF. The CDR3 DNA reads as TGTGCCAGCAGTCCAGCGTGGGGGAACTATGGCTACACCTTC.

The chain recombines TRBV6-5 with TRBJ1-6, with D maybe TRBD1 (5 bases). Germline-derived CDR1 and CDR2 are MNHEY and SVGAGI. The length of the CDR3 is 13 residues. The CDR3 DNA reads TGTGCACTACAGGATTTGTATAATTCACCCCTCCACTTT. Amino acid sequence: CALQDLYNSPLHF.

The chain joins TRBV12-5 to TRBJ1-1, with no clear D. CDR1 and CDR2 (germline): LGHNT, FRNRAP. V lost 1 base, J lost 0 bases, and 3 bases lay in between. The CDR3 runs 13 residues. The CDR3, as DNA: TGTGCTAGTGGTTTGGATATGAACACTGAAGCTTTCTTT. As protein: CASGLDMNTEAFF.

V is TRBV18 and J is TRBJ2-1, with TRBD1 identical over 10 bases. The CDR3 loop spans 14 amino acids. Germline V gives CDR1 KGHSH, CDR2 LQKENI. The junction had 9 bases not matched to a gene; V was cut back by 7 bases and J by 9 bases. The CDR3 here is CASFAGQGIGEQFF. In nucleotides, the CDR3 is TGTGCCAGCTTCGCGGGACAGGGGATCGGTGAGCAGTTCTTC.

The J gene is TRBJ2-7, the V gene TRBV5-6; D remains unclear. The ends were cut back, 4 bases at V and 2 bases at J, with 7 bases in the middle. The CDR3 totals 12 residues. CDR1 is SGHDT, CDR2 YYEEEE, per germline. In nucleotides, the CDR3 is TGTGCCAGCAGCGCAGTTACCTACGAGCAGTACTTC. It translates to CASSAVTYEQYF.

The chain uses TRBV7-9 and TRBJ1-1; unclear D gene. The germline V and J ends were trimmed by 2 bases and 7 bases, with 8 bases remaining between them. The germline V gene has CDR1 SEHNR and CDR2 FQNEAQ (reference sequence). The CDR3 totals 12 residues. The DNA of the CDR3 is TGTGCCAGCAGCTTATCAGCTGGTGAAGCTTTCTTT. It specifies CASSLSAGEAFF.

The chain carries TRBV6-5 and TRBJ2-1; D assignment may be TRBD1 or TRBD2 (6 bases each). Trimming took off 5 bases at V and 15 bases at J, with 23 bases between the two ends. The CDR3 has 14 residues. Germline V gene data show CDR1 as MNHEY and CDR2 as SVGAGI. CDR3 nucleotides: TGTGCCAGCAGTACCGGGGGCCCTCGAAGCGTTCCGTTCTTC. Amino acids: CASSTGGPRSVPFF.

The CDR3 DNA is TGTGCCACCAGGTCCCCCCAGGGGAGCTCTGGAAACACCATATATTTT. Translated, it gives CATRSPQGSSGNTIYF. V is TRBV15 and J is TRBJ1-3; TRBD1 might be the D (6 bases). There are 16 residues in the CDR3. The germline V gene encodes CDR1 LNHNV and CDR2 YYDKDF (reference sequence). V was clipped by 6 bases and J by 0 bases, with 15 bases between them.

The chain links TRBV6-5 to TRBJ2-7, with TRBD1 identical over 7 bases. After removal of 4 bases from V and 2 bases from J, the junction contained 8 bases not matched to a gene. CDR3 length: 15 residues. Germline V CDR1 and CDR2: MNHEY, SVGAGI. The CDR3 DNA reads as TGTGCCAGCAGTTCTCTACAGGGGCACCCCTACGAGCAGTACTTC. It encodes CASSSLQGHPYEQYF.

The rearrangement links TRBV9 to TRBJ2-6; a possible D gene is TRBD2 (5 bases). The CDR3 is 16 amino acids. The V and J ends lost 2 bases and 4 bases respectively, with 13 bases between them. Germline V gene lookup returns CDR1 SGDLS and CDR2 YYNGEE. This CDR3 is CASSVGTPGGANVLTF. The CDR3, as DNA: TGTGCCAGCAGCGTCGGTACCCCGGGAGGGGCCAACGTCCTGACTTTC.

This chain joins TRBV5-5 and TRBJ1-6; the D gene is possibly TRBD1 (6 bases). V lost 0 bases to trimming and J lost 6 bases, with 13 bases between them. The CDR3 runs 16 residues. CDR1 is SGHKS and CDR2 is YYEKEE in the germline V gene (reference sequence). The CDR3 protein is CASSLGLGQRNSPLHF. CDR3 DNA sequence: TGTGCCAGCAGCTTGGGGCTAGGACAGCGTAATTCACCCCTCCACTTT.